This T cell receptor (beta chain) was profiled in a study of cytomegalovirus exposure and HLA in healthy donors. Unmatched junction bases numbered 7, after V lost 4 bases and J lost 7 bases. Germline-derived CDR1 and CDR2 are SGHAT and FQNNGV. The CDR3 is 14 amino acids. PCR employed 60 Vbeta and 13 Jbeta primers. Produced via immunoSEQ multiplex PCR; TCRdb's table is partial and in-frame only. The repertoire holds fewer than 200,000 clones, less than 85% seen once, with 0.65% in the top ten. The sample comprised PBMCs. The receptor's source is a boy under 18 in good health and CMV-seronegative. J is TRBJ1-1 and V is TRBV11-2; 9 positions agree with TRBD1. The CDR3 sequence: CASSSDWTGDEAFF. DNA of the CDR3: TGTGCCAGCAGCTCTGACTGGACAGGGGATGAAGCTTTCTTT.